The 16 T cell receptor beta chains presented below share a single source sample, sequenced in a study of blood T cell repertoires in COVID-19 (dated by TCRdb to about 2020). Libraries came from the immunoSEQ multiplex PCR assay. The table comes from immuneACCESS by way of TCRdb, which keeps in-frame sequences with V and J called. Part of the clones is missing from these tables; in studies checked, under half for an unresolved V gene and the rest for unknown reasons. A total of roughly 150,000 clones appear in this sample, about 88% of them only once. The ten largest clonotypes hold approximately 2.4% of the sample. Source material: peripheral blood. These receptors were taken from a woman in her seventies with acute or convalescent COVID-19.

The chain couples TRBV7-2 to TRBJ1-1; possible D gene TRBD1, 5 bases. The CDR3 covers 15 residues. Trimming stripped 7 bases from V and 5 bases from J, with 20 bases between. Per the germline V gene, CDR1 is SGHTA and CDR2 is FQGNSA. CDR3 sequence (DNA): TGTGCCAGCAAACGACAGTCTGGGGTCTTTACTGAAGCTTTCTTT. It translates to CASKRQSGVFTEAFF.

The table lists this clone with many counts. The chain couples TRBV11-1 to TRBJ2-2, with unresolved D. This CDR3 is built from 13 residues. Germline CDR1 SGHAT, CDR2 FQDESV (reference sequence). Trimming pared 10 bases from V and 0 bases from J, leaving 9 bases between. The DNA for the CDR3 is TGTGCCATAGAGCCCCCGAACACCGGGGAGCTGTTTTTT. Its translation is CAIEPPNTGELFF.

The V and J genes are TRBV7-8 and TRBJ1-5, with TRBD1 matching 9 bases. This CDR3 has 19 amino acids. Germline V CDR1 and CDR2: SGHVS, FQNEAQ. Unmatched junction bases numbered 20, after V lost 5 bases and J lost 6 bases. CDR3 region: CASSPLGTGWNTKGQPQHF. Written as DNA, the CDR3 is TGTGCCAGCAGCCCTTTGGGGACAGGGTGGAATACTAAGGGTCAGCCCCAGCATTTT.

This clone was seen only a few times. V usage is TRBV11-2 and J usage is TRBJ2-4; maybe TRBD2 (5 bases). Germline CDR1 SGHAT, CDR2 FQNNGV. The CDR3 totals 14 residues. V lost 4 bases and J 9 bases, leaving 16 bases between the germline ends. As DNA, the CDR3 is TGTGCCAGCAGCTCTAGCCGAGGAGCTCGCATTCAGTACTTC. This gives the protein CASSSSRGARIQYF.

V gene TRBV5-4 combines with J gene TRBJ1-6; the D gene is possibly TRBD1 (5 bases). CDR1 is SGHNT, CDR2 YYREEE, per germline (reference sequence). V lost 4 bases to trimming and J lost 6 bases, with 14 bases between them. The CDR3 sequence is 15 residues long. The CDR3 protein is CASSGATVGNSPLHF. The DNA of the CDR3 is TGTGCCAGCAGCGGGGCCACAGTTGGTAATTCACCCCTCCACTTT. Full variable domain (missing parts from reference TRBV5-4 and TRBJ1-6): ETGVTQSPTHLIKTRGQQVTLRCSSQSGHNTVSWYQQALGQGPQFIFQYYREEENGRGNFPPRFSGLQFPNYSSELNVNALELDDSALYLCASSGATVGNSPLHFGNGTRLTVT.

This clone came up once. This sequence joins TRBV7-2 and TRBJ2-5, with 10 bases matching TRBD2. Germline V CDR1 and CDR2: SGHTA, FQGNSA. V dropped 4 bases and J dropped 4; count of bases not matched to a gene: 9. The length of the CDR3 is 16 residues. The CDR3 nucleotides read TGTGCCAGCAGCTCCAGATTAGCGGGGGGAGGAGAGACCCAGTACTTC. Its translation is CASSSRLAGGGETQYF.

This clone has only one observation. The rearrangement links TRBV5-1 to TRBJ2-7, with 9 bases that match TRBD1. This CDR3 is built from 15 residues. V lost 0 bases, J lost 5 bases, and 6 bases stayed unmatched. CDR1 and CDR2 from the germline V gene are SGHRS and YFSETQ. CDR3 protein: CASSLGGQGDHEQYV. In nucleotides, the CDR3 is TGCGCCAGCAGCTTGGGGGGACAGGGTGATCACGAGCAGTACGTC.

As regards this clone: The sample has other DNA sequences that encode this CDR3 too. The V gene is TRBV3-1 (or the pseudogene TRBV3-2), the J gene TRBJ1-5; D gene unclear. Germline-derived CDR1 and CDR2 are LGHDT and YNNKEL (reference sequence). With 3 bases removed from V and 2 bases from J, the gap between germline ends came to 5 bases. The CDR3 totals 13 residues. The chain's CDR3 is CASSQSGNQPQHF. DNA for the CDR3: TGTGCCAGCAGCCAGTCGGGCAATCAGCCCCAGCATTTT.

The J gene is TRBJ1-2, the V gene TRBV28, with D possibly TRBD1 on 6 matching bases. CDR1 is MDHEN and CDR2 is SYDVKM in the germline V gene. The CDR3 totals 14 residues. V lost 2 bases to trimming and J lost 5 bases, with 12 bases between them. The CDR3 here is CASSLDPGVYGYTF. CDR3 sequence (DNA): TGTGCCAGCAGTTTAGATCCAGGGGTTTATGGCTACACCTTC.

The J gene is TRBJ1-3, the V gene TRBV6-5, with D possibly being TRBD1 (5 bases). This CDR3 has 15 amino acids. V shed 2 bases and J shed 4 bases, with 12 bases lying between them. CDR1 and CDR2 from the germline V gene are MNHEY and SVGAGI. The DNA for the CDR3 is TGTGCCAGCAGTTACGGAAGGACACCCGGAAACACCATATATTTT. Its protein is CASSYGRTPGNTIYF.

This clone was seen a single time. The chain uses TRBV4-1 and TRBJ1-1, with D unclear. The CDR3 consists of 13 residues. Germline V lookup: CDR1 MGHRA, CDR2 YSYEKL. V was shortened by 3 bases and J by 2 bases, with 7 bases between the two germline ends. The CDR3 DNA reads TGCGCCAGCAGCCAGGGAGTTAACACTGAAGCTTTCTTT. Translation: CASSQGVNTEAFF.

The chain recombines TRBV3-1 (or the pseudogene TRBV3-2) with TRBJ1-2; the D gene is possibly TRBD1 (5 bases). CDR1 is LGHDT and CDR2 is YNNKEL in the germline V gene (reference sequence). The CDR3 is 13 residues long. V lost 0 bases and J lost 8, with 10 bases in between. This CDR3 reads CASSQDQGVGYTF. The CDR3 DNA is TGTGCCAGCAGCCAAGATCAAGGGGTCGGCTACACCTTC.

The chain uses TRBV10-1 and TRBJ2-7, with D possibly being TRBD2 (6 bases). The CDR3 totals 13 residues. V was shortened by 4 bases and J by 5 bases, with 12 bases between the two germline ends. CDR1 is WNHNN and CDR2 is SYGVQD in the germline V gene (reference sequence). CDR3 DNA sequence: TGCGCCAGCAGTGTGGGACGGAGGGACGAGCAGTACTTC. Protein product: CASSVGRRDEQYF.

The chain has TRBV5-1 and TRBJ2-3; TRBD2 matches 8 bases. The CDR3 is 15 amino acids. V gave up 2 bases and J gave up 10 bases; unmatched junction bases: 12. Germline V gene lookup returns CDR1 SGHRS and CDR2 YFSETQ. CDR3: CASSLGGTGGPPQYF. In nucleotides, the CDR3 is TGCGCCAGCAGCTTAGGTGGGACGGGGGGGCCACCGCAGTATTTT.

This clone was seen only a few times. The J gene is TRBJ1-4, the V gene TRBV7-9; TRBD1 might be the D (6 bases). The V end was cut by 6 bases, the J end by 8 bases, with 13 bases between. Per the germline V gene, CDR1 is SEHNR and CDR2 is FQNEAQ (reference sequence). This CDR3 has 13 residues. The CDR3 DNA is TGTGCCAGCAGTTATCAAACAGGGGAAAAACTGTTTTTT. This gives the protein CASSYQTGEKLFF.

This chain uses TRBV6-5 with TRBJ1-2, with D unresolved. CDR3 length equals 15 residues. The germline V gene encodes CDR1 MNHEY and CDR2 SVGAGI. The germline V and J ends were trimmed by 4 bases and 0 bases, with 12 bases remaining between them. CDR3 sequence (DNA): TGTGCCAGCAGTTCAACAGAATTACCTAACTATGGCTACACCTTC. Residues: CASSSTELPNYGYTF.